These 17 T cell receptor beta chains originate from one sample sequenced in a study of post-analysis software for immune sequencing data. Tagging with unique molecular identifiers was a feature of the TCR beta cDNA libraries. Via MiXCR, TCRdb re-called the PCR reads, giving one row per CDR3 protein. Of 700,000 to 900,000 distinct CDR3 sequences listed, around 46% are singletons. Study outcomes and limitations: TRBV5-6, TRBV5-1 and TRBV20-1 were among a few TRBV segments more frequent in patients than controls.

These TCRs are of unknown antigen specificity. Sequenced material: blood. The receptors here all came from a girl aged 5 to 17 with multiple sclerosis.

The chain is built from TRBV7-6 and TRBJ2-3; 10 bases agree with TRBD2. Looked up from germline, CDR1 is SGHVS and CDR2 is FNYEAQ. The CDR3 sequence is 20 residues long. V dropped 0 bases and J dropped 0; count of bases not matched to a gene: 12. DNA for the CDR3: TGTGCCAGCAGCTTAGCGGTAGCGGGAGGTTCCCCCACTAGCACAGATACGCAGTATTTT. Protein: CASSLAVAGGSPTSTDTQYF. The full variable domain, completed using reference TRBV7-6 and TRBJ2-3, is GAGVSQSPRYKVTKRGQDVALRCDPISGHVSLYWYRQALGQGPEFLTYFNYEAQQDKSGLPNDRFSAERPEGSISTLTIQRTEQRDSAMYRCASSLAVAGGSPTSTDTQYFGPGTRLTVL.

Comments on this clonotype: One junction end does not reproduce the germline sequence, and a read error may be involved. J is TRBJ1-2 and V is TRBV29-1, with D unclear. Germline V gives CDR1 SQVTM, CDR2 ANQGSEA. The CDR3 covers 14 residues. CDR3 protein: CSVEDIPVPYDYTF. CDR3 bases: TGCAGCGTTGAAGATATACCGGTTCCTTATGACTACACCTTC.

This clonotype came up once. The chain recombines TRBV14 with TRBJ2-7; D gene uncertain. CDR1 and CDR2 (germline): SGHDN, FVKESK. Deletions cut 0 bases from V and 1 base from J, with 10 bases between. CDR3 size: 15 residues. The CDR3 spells CASSQDNPRSYEQYF. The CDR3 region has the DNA TGTGCCAGCAGCCAAGATAACCCCCGATCCTACGAGCAGTACTTC.

The DNA for the CDR3 is TGTGCCAGCGGCGGCCCCTCTGGCAATCAGCCCCAGCATTTT. Its protein is CASGGPSGNQPQHF. J is TRBJ1-5 and V is TRBV12-3 or TRBV12-4; D remains ambiguous. Trimming took off 8 bases at V and 2 bases at J, with 13 bases between the two ends. The CDR3 has 14 residues.

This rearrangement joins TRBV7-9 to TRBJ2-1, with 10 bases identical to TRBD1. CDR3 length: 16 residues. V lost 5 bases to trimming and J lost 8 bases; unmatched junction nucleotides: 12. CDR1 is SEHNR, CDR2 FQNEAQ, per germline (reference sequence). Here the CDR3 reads CASSPIRGQGSHEQFF. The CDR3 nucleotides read TGTGCCAGCAGCCCCATAAGGGGACAGGGGTCCCATGAGCAGTTCTTC.

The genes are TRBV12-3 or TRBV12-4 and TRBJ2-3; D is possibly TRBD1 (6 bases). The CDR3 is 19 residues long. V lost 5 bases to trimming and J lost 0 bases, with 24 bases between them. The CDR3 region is CASSPRPIRTATSTDTQYF. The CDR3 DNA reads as TGTGCCAGCAGTCCCCGCCCCATTCGGACAGCGACTAGCACAGATACGCAGTATTTT.

Here the CDR3 reads CASSIGRWETQYF. For the CDR3, the DNA is TGTGCCAGTAGTATAGGAAGGTGGGAGACCCAGTACTTC. The rearrangement joins TRBV19 to TRBJ2-5; D uncertain. CDR3 length equals 13 residues. V lost 1 base, J lost 5 bases, and 8 bases lay in between. The germline V gene encodes CDR1 LNHDA and CDR2 SQIVND (reference sequence).

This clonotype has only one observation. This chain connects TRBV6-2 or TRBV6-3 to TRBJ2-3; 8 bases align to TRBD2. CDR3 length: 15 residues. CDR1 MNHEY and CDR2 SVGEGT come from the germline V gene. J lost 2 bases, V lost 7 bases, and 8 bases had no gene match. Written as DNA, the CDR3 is TGTGCCAGCAATCTGCTAGCGGGCGACACAGATACGCAGTATTTT. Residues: CASNLLAGDTDTQYF.

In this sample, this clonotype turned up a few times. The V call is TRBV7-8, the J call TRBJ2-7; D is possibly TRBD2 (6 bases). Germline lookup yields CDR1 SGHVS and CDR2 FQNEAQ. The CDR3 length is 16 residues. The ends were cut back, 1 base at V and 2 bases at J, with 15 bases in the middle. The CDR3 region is CASSLVGGAGAYEQYF. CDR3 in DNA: TGTGCCAGCAGCTTAGTCGGCGGGGCGGGCGCCTACGAGCAGTACTTC.

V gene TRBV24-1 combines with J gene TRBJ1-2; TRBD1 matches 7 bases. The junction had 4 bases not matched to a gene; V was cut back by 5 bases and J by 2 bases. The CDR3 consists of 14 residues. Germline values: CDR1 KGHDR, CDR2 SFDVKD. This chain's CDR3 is CATSGPGGNYGYTF. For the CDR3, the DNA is TGTGCCACCAGTGGGCCAGGGGGGAACTATGGCTACACCTTC.

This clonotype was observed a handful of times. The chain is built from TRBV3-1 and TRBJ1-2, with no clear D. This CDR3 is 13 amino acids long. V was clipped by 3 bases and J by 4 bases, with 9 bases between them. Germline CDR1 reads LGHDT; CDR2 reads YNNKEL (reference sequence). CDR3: CASSHDPLYGYTF. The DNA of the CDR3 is TGTGCCAGCAGCCATGATCCCCTCTATGGCTACACCTTC.

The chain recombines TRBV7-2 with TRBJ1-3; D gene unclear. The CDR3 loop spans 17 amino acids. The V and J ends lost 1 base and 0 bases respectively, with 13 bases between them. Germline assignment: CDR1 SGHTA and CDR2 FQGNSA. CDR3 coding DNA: TGTGCCAGCAGCTTAGACGGGGTAGTAGCCTCTGGAAACACCATATATTTT. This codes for CASSLDGVVASGNTIYF.

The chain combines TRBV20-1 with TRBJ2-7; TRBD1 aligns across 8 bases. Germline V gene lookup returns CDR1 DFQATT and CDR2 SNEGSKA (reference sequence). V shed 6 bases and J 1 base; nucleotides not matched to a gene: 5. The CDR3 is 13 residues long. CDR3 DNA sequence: TGCAGTGCCCCGGACAGGGTTTCCTACGAGCAGTACTTC. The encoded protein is CSAPDRVSYEQYF.

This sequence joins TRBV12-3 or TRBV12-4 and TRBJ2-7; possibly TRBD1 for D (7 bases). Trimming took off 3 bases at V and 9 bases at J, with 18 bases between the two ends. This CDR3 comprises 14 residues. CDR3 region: CASSLNGGGGVQYF. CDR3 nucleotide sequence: TGTGCCAGCAGTTTGAACGGAGGGGGCGGGGTGCAGTACTTC.

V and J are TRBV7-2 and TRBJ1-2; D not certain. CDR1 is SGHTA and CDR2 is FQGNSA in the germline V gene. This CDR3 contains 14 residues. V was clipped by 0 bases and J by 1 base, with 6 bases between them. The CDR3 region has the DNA TGTGCCAGCAGCTTAGCGATGGATAACTATGGCTACACCTTC. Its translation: CASSLAMDNYGYTF.

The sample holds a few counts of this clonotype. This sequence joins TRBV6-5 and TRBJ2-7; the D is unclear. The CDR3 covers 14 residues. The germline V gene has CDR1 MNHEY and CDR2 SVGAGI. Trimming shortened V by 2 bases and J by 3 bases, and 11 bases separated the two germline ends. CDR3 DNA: TGTGCCAGCAGTTACCTGGCGGTGGGCTACGAGCAGTACTTC. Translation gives CASSYLAVGYEQYF.

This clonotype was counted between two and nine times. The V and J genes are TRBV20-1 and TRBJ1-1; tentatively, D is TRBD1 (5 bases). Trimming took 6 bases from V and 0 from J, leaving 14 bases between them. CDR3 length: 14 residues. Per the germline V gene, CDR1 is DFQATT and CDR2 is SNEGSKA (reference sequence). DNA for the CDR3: TGCAGTGCCCTACGAGAGGGGTTGAACACTGAAGCTTTCTTT. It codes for CSALREGLNTEAFF.